This record concerns one T cell receptor (beta chain) sequence. This CDR3 is built from 16 residues. CDR1 is SGHRS and CDR2 is YFSETQ in the germline V gene. The J segment lost 4 bases and the V segment lost 0 bases, leaving 5 bases of the junction unmatched. These data are taken from a study of blood T cell repertoires in COVID-19. About the research overall: Samples taken during acute and convalescent COVID-19 were collected in the United States, Italy and Spain. Sources were T cells, B-cell-depleted T cells, or PBMCs; the material itself was cDNA or gDNA.

In the authors' methods: Estimates of nucleated cell counts were drawn from the amplification of reference gene primers. The repertoire was sequenced with immunoSEQ multiplex PCR; TCRdb's copy has only in-frame clones and lacks some. V, J and clone size are taken as reported in that table, and D and trimming were inferred from the DNA itself. The table shows about 220,000 clones, with around 83% occurring only once. Seattle patients were enrolled during active infection and followed longitudinally. The chain employs TRBV5-1 and TRBJ2-1, with 9 bases that match TRBD2. This sequence originates from a woman in her seventies with COVID-19, enrolled during active disease. The source material was peripheral blood. The CDR3 spells CASSLDGTSMYNEQFF. The CDR3 nucleotides read TGCGCCAGCAGCTTGGACGGGACTAGCATGTACAATGAGCAGTTCTTC.